The 8 T cell receptor beta chains below all came from one sample that was sequenced in a study of shared clonotypes between healthy human individuals. The table came from immunoSEQ multiplex PCR; TCRdb's copy has only in-frame clones and leaves some out. The sample has 530,000 or so clones, 75% to 80% seen once. The sequencing sample was made of PBMCs. Receptors were obtained from a woman aged 40-49 years in good health. Some clones in this sample may be carry-over from other donors' samples.

The V and J genes are TRBV7-2 and TRBJ2-4, with 12 bases fitting TRBD2. The trim removed 3 bases at V and 10 bases at J, leaving 4 bases unmatched. This CDR3 spans 14 amino acids. Germline V CDR1 and CDR2: SGHTA, FQGNSA. The CDR3 region has the DNA TGTGCCAGCAGCTTGGCTAGCGGGAGGGTTATTCAGTACTTC. This encodes CASSLASGRVIQYF.

The table lists this clone with a count of one. The chain carries TRBV2 and TRBJ2-1; unclear D gene. This CDR3 contains 11 residues. The germline V gene has CDR1 SNHLY and CDR2 FYNNEI. V lost 6 bases to trimming and J lost 9 bases, with 9 bases between them. CDR3 residues: CASRMGVEQFF. Here the CDR3 DNA reads TGTGCCAGCAGGATGGGTGTTGAGCAGTTCTTC.

V and J are TRBV9 and TRBJ2-7; 8 positions agree with TRBD1. The CDR3 has 14 residues. J was trimmed by 3 bases and V by 0 bases; bases with no gene match: 2. Germline V gene sequence: CDR1 SGDLS, CDR2 YYNGEE. The CDR3 region has the DNA TGTGCCAGCAGCGTAGGGGGACAGGACTACGAGCAGTACTTC. This codes for CASSVGGQDYEQYF.

The CDR3 nucleotides are TGCGCCAGCAGCTTGGGTATACGGGACATTGAGTATGGCTACACCTTC. Translated, it gives CASSLGIRDIEYGYTF. The rearrangement joins TRBV5-1 to TRBJ1-2; a weak D match, TRBD1 (6 bases). This CDR3 is built from 16 residues. CDR1 is SGHRS and CDR2 is YFSETQ in the germline V gene. The V and J ends lost 0 bases and 5 bases respectively, with 17 bases between them.

This clone was found once. The gene calls are TRBV7-2 and TRBJ2-2; 7 nucleotides align to TRBD2. Germline V gene sequence: CDR1 SGHTA, CDR2 FQGNSA. V was pared by 4 bases and J by 5 bases, with 10 bases of the junction left unmatched. This CDR3 region has 16 residues. The CDR3 sequence is CASSWVGGAGTGELFF. Written as DNA, the CDR3 is TGTGCCAGCAGCTGGGTTGGGGGAGCGGGGACCGGGGAGCTGTTTTTT.

This clone has only a few counts. This rearrangement joins TRBV25-1 to TRBJ2-7, with no clear D. The V gene's germline CDR1 is MGHDK and CDR2 SYGVNS. V was clipped by 1 base and J by 2 bases, with 9 bases between them. The CDR3 contains 14 residues. CDR3 coding DNA: TGTGCCAGCAGTGAATTAGCCCCGCCCTACGAGCAGTACTTC. Translating it yields CASSELAPPYEQYF.

The chain joins TRBV7-8 to TRBJ2-7, with D perhaps being TRBD1 or TRBD2 (5 bases each). The germline V gene has CDR1 SGHVS and CDR2 FQNEAQ. The V and J ends lost 2 bases and 3 bases respectively, with 11 bases between them. The CDR3 is 14 amino acids. CDR3 loop: CASSLTDGGYEQYF. The CDR3 DNA reads TGTGCCAGCAGCTTAACGGATGGGGGCTACGAGCAGTACTTC.

This clone was picked up a small number of times. This chain uses TRBV19 with TRBJ1-5; perhaps TRBD1 as D (6 bases). This CDR3 is built from 13 residues. V shed 4 bases and J shed 5 bases, with 9 bases lying between them. Germline assignment: CDR1 LNHDA and CDR2 SQIVND (reference sequence). CDR3 bases: TGTGCCAGTAGTAGGGGGCAGGATCAGCCCCAGCATTTT. Its translation is CASSRGQDQPQHF.